This T cell receptor beta chain was identified in a study of blood T cells in healthy people across ages. Turning to the study itself: Template switching caught about one barcoded beta molecule for each two T cells.

Findings of the study overall: TCR beta diversity, measured per million T cells, fell in a roughly linear way with age.

Primed by a sample-barcoded 5' primer and a J-beta primer mix, a second PCR proceeded for 7 to 11 cycles. TCRdb reprocessed the 5' RACE reads with MiXCR, giving one entry per CDR3 protein. Of about 1,400,000 distinct CDR3 sequences detected, approximately 40% appear once; the ten largest clones hold 7.9%. For this clonotype: What it binds is not known.

This CDR3 spans 13 amino acids. Germline V CDR1 and CDR2: SQVTM, ANQGSEA. Trimming took off 5 bases at V and 6 bases at J, with 16 bases between the two ends. Healthy individuals of Caucasian origin from Russia, aged roughly 6 to 90, served as donors. Peripheral blood was drawn, around 9.4 milliliters per donor. This TCR derives from a woman between 18 and 29 years old in good health. Input material: blood. The gene calls are TRBV29-1 and TRBJ2-5; D is unresolved. For the CDR3, the DNA is TGCAGCGTTCTTGTTGGGCAGTTGCAGACCCAGTACTTC. It translates to CSVLVGQLQTQYF.